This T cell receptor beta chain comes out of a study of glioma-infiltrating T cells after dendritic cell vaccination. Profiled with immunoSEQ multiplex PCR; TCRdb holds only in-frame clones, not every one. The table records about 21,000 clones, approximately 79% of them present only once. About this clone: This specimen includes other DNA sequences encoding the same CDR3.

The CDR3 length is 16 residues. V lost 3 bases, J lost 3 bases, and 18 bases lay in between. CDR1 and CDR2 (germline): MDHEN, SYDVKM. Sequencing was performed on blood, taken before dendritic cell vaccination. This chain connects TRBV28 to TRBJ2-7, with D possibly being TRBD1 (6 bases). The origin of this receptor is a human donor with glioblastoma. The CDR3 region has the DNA TGTGCCAGCAGTTTCCCGGACAGAAGTCCCTACTACGAGCAGTACTTC. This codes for CASSFPDRSPYYEQYF.